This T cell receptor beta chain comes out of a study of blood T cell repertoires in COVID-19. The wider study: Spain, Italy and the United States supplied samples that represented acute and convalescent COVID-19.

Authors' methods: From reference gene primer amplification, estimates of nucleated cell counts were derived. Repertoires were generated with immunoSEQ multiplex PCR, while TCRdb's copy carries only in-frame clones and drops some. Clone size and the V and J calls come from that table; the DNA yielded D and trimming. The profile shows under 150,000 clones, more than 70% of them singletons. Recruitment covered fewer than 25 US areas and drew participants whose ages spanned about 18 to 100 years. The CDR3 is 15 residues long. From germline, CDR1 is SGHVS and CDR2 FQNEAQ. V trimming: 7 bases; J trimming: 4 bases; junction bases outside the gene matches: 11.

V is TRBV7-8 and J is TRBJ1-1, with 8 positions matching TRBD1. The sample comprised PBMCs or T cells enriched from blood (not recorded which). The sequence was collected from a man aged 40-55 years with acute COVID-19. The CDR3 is CASTQDRVRSTEAFF. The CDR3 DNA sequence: TGTGCCAGCACTCAGGACAGGGTCCGGAGCACTGAAGCTTTCTTT.